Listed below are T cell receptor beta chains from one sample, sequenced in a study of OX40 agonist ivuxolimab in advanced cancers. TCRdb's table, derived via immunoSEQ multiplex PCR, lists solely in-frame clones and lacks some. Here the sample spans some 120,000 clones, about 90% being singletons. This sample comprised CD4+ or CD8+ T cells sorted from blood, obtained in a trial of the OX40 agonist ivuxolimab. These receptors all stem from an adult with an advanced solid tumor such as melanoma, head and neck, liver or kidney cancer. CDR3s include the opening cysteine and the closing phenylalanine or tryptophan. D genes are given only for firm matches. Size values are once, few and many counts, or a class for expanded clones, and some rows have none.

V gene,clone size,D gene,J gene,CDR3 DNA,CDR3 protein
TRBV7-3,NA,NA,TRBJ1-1,TGTGCCAGCAGCTTAAGGCGGGGGAACACTGAAGCTTTCTTT,CASSLRRGNTEAFF
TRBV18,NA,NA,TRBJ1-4,TGTGCCAGCTCGCCCCGGGACGGGAAGGTGTATGAAAAACTGTTTTTT,CASSPRDGKVYEKLFF
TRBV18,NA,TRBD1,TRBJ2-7,TGTGCCAGCGCTAGGGGACAGTTCACCTACGAGCAGTACTTC,CASARGQFTYEQYF
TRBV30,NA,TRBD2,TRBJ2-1,TGTGCCTGGGACGGACTAGCGGGAATTGAGCAGTTCTTC,CAWDGLAGIEQFF
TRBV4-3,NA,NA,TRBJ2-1,TGCGCCAGCAGCCCAGCTATGGGCTCTCCCTACAATGAGCAGTTCTTC,CASSPAMGSPYNEQFF
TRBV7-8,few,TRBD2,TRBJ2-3,TGTGCCAGCAGCTTGTGGGTGACTAGCGGCGTCACAGATACGCAGTATTTT,CASSLWVTSGVTDTQYF
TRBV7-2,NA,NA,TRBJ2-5,TGTGCCAGCAGCTTAGTTTCAGGGAAAGAGACCCAGTACTTC,CASSLVSGKETQYF
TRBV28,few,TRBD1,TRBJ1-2,TGTGCCAGCAGCGACAGGGTCGGCTATGGCTACACCTTC,CASSDRVGYGYTF
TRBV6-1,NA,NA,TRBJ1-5,TGTGCCATCAACACCTATGGGAATCAGCCCCAGCATTTT,CAINTYGNQPQHF
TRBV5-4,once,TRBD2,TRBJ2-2,TGTGCCAGCAGCAACGGGGGTCTAGCGGGATCGAACACCGGGGAGCTGTTTTTT,CASSNGGLAGSNTGELFF
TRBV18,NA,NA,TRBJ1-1,TGTGCCAGCTCCCGGACAGAGAACACTGAAGCTTTCTTT,CASSRTENTEAFF
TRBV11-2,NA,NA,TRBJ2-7,TGTGCCAGCAGCTTGACTGACTACGAGCAGTACTTC,CASSLTDYEQYF
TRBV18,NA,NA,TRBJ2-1,TGTGCCAGCTCACCGGCAGGGGGGAGTGGTGAGCAGTTCTTC,CASSPAGGSGEQFF
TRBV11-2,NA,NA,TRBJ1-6,TGTGCCAGCAGGCTACAGGTTAATAATTCACCCCTCCACTTT,CASRLQVNNSPLHF
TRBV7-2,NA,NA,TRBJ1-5,TGTGCCAGCAGCTTAACAGGGTCGATTTATCAGCCCCAGCATTTT,CASSLTGSIYQPQHF
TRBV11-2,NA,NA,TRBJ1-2,TGTGCCAGCAGCCCAATGGACGCTGGCTACACCTTC,CASSPMDAGYTF
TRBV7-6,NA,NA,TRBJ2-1,TGTGCCAGCAGCTCGGGACCTACCAATGAGCAGTTCTTC,CASSSGPTNEQFF
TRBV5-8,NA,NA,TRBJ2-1,TGTGCCAGCAGCATGTCCAGGAATTACAATGAGCAGTTCTTC,CASSMSRNYNEQFF
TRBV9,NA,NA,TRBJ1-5,TGTGCCAGCAGCGTAGGAATTGACCAGCCCCAGCATTTT,CASSVGIDQPQHF
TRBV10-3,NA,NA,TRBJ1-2,TGTGCCATACACGACCGAGCTAACTATGGCTACACCTTC,CAIHDRANYGYTF
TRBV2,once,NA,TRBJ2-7,TGTGCCAGCATTAGCCTGGGCGATTCCTACGAGCAGTACTTC,CASISLGDSYEQYF
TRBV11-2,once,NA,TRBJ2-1,TGTGCCAGCAGCTTAGGTGGTGATCCAACCTATGAGCAGTTCTTC,CASSLGGDPTYEQFF
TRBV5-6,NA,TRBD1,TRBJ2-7,TGTGCCAGCAGCTTCGGGACAGGGGTCTACGAGCAGTACTTC,CASSFGTGVYEQYF
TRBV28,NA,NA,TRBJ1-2,TGTGCCAGCACCCCCGGACGGACAAACTATGGCTACACCTTC,CASTPGRTNYGYTF
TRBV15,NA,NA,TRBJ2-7,TGTGCCACCAGCAGGGGCAGGGACTCCTACGAGCAGTACTTC,CATSRGRDSYEQYF
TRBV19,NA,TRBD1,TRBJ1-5,TGTGCCACGACAGGGGGCCGGAATCAGCCCCAGCATTTT,CATTGGRNQPQHF
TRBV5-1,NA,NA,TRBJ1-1,TGCGCCAGCAGCTTTCAGGGGCAGAACACTGAAGCTTTCTTT,CASSFQGQNTEAFF
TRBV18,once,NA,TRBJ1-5,TGTGCCAGCTCCACGGACAGTTTAAGCAATCAGCCCCAGCATTTT,CASSTDSLSNQPQHF
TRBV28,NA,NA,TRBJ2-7,TGTGCCAGCAGTGGGACGTCCTACGAGCAGTACTTC,CASSGTSYEQYF
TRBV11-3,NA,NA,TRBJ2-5,TGTGCCAGCAGCCCCGGGGCGGGTCCTCAAGAGACCCAGTACTTC,CASSPGAGPQETQYF
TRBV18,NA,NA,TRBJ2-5,TGTGCCAGCTCATCTGAAAGGGGAGACAGTAGGGAGACCCAGTACTTC,CASSSERGDSRETQYF
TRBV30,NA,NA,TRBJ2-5,TGTGCCTGGAGTGTAGAGGGCAAGTTGCCCCAGCACTTC,CAWSVEGKLPQHF
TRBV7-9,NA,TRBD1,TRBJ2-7,TGTGCCAGCATCGCCGGGACAGTACCCTACGAGCAGTACTTC,CASIAGTVPYEQYF
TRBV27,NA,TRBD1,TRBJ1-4,TGTGCCAGCAGTTCCTACAGGGGAGCTAATGAAAAACTGTTTTTT,CASSSYRGANEKLFF
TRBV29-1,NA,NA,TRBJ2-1,TGCAGCGTTGAAGATCAAGACCGACGCTCCTACAATGAGCAGTTCTTC,CSVEDQDRRSYNEQFF
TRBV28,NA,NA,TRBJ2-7,TGTGCCAGCAGTTTATTGGACACCTCCTACGAGCAGTACTTC,CASSLLDTSYEQYF
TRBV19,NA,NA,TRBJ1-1,TGTGCCAGTAGTTTTGGTAATGGTCAGGCGATCCCCACTGAAGCTTTCTTT,CASSFGNGQAIPTEAFF
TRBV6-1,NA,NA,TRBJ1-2,TGTGCCAGCAGTGCCCCACCGGTCGGGATCTACACCTTC,CASSAPPVGIYTF
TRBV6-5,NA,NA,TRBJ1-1,TGTGCCAGCAGTAACCACAGGACGGGGAACACTGAAGCTTTCTTT,CASSNHRTGNTEAFF
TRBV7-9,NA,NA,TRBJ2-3,TGTGCCAGCAGCTTGAGATACAGCACAGATACGCAGTATTTT,CASSLRYSTDTQYF
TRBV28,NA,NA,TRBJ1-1,TGTGCCAGCAGTGTAGCAGGAACGAACACTGAAGCTTTCTTT,CASSVAGTNTEAFF
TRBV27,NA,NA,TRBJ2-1,TGTGCCAGCAGTCCGGCCTCCTACAATGAGCAGTTCTTC,CASSPASYNEQFF
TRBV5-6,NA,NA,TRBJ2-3,TGTGCCAGCAGCCAACCCTGGACAGCCCGCACAGATACGCAGTATTTT,CASSQPWTARTDTQYF
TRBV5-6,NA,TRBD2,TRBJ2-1,TGTGCCAGCACCCTAGCGGGAGGGCCAAACAATGAGCAGTTCTTC,CASTLAGGPNNEQFF
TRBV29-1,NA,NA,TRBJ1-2,TGCAGCGTTTTAGTGGAGGGCTACACCTTC,CSVLVEGYTF
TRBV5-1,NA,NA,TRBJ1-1,TGCGCCAGCAGCTTAGGTAGGGGCACGATGAACACTGAAGCTTTCTTT,CASSLGRGTMNTEAFF
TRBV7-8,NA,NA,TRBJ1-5,TGTGCCAGCAGCATCGCCCGGGACTCCGCTACCAATCAGCCCCAGCATTTT,CASSIARDSATNQPQHF
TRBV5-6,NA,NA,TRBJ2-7,TGTGCCAGCAGCCGGGATCGAATTTCCTACGAGCAGTACTTC,CASSRDRISYEQYF
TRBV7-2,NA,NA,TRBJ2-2,TGTGCCAGCAGCCGTTCCGGGATTACAGTCACCGGGGAGCTGTTTTTT,CASSRSGITVTGELFF